This passage covers 4 T cell receptor beta chains from one sample sequenced in a study of shared clonotypes between healthy human individuals. Sequenced by immunoSEQ multiplex PCR; TCRdb stores in-frame clones only, minus some. The profile shows roughly 530,000 clones, almost 97% of them singletons. Source material: naive CD4+ T cells sorted from blood. Subset meaning: CD45RA+ positively selected. All receptors come from a woman in her thirties in good health.

The rearrangement joins TRBV18 to TRBJ2-1; 13 bases agree with TRBD2. CDR1 is KGHSH, CDR2 LQKENI, per germline. The ends lost 0 bases at V and 6 bases at J; junction bases unmatched: 2. The CDR3 loop spans 16 amino acids. The CDR3 loop reads CASSPPGLAGINEQFF. DNA of the CDR3: TGTGCCAGCTCACCACCGGGACTAGCGGGAATCAATGAGCAGTTCTTC.

This rearrangement joins TRBV29-1 to TRBJ2-7, with no clear D. This CDR3 is built from 11 residues. The V end lost 6 bases, the J end lost 1 base, and 7 bases lay between the germline ends. Germline lookup yields CDR1 SQVTM and CDR2 ANQGSEA. Here the CDR3 DNA reads TGCAGCGTGCGACTTTCCTACGAGCAGTACTTC. Translated, it gives CSVRLSYEQYF.

The chain uses TRBV4-1 and TRBJ2-2; possibly TRBD2 for D (5 bases). V was trimmed by 2 bases and J by 5 bases, leaving 9 bases between them. Germline V gene lookup returns CDR1 MGHRA and CDR2 YSYEKL. The CDR3 spans 14 residues. The CDR3 loop is CASSQQSGTGELFF. DNA of the CDR3: TGCGCCAGCAGCCAACAGAGCGGAACCGGGGAGCTGTTTTTT.

This chain uses TRBV18 with TRBJ1-2; D not certain. The CDR3 runs to 15 residues. Germline V gene lookup returns CDR1 KGHSH and CDR2 LQKENI. The germline V and J ends were trimmed by 2 bases and 0 bases, with 10 bases remaining between them. CDR3 bases: TGTGCCAGCTCACCAATCGAAATCTCTAACTATGGCTACACCTTC. It encodes CASSPIEISNYGYTF.